Below, 21 T cell receptor beta chains from the same sample are listed, as sequenced in a study of radiotherapy plus CTLA-4 blockade in lung cancer. Sequencing used immunoSEQ multiplex PCR; TCRdb keeps in-frame clones, though not all of them. The sample has 20,000 to 30,000 clones; around 70% are singletons. The sample consisted of peripheral blood, taken from a patient treated with radiotherapy plus ipilimumab. Every receptor here comes from a human donor with non-small cell lung cancer whose response to radiotherapy plus ipilimumab could not be evaluated.

The rearrangement links TRBV7-2 to TRBJ2-5; 11 nucleotides line up with TRBD2. CDR3 length equals 17 residues. Germline loops: CDR1 SGHTA, CDR2 FQGNSA. Losses at the gene ends were 1 base for V and 5 bases for J; bases not matched to a gene: 9. CDR3 sequence reads: CASSLVSGRAKGETQYF. The CDR3 nucleotides read TGTGCCAGCAGCTTAGTTAGCGGGAGGGCCAAAGGGGAGACCCAGTACTTC.

The J gene is TRBJ1-4, the V gene TRBV11-2; the match to TRBD1 covers 7 bases. V lost 5 bases and J lost 8; bases outside the gene matches: 11. The CDR3 spans 15 residues. Germline V gene sequence: CDR1 SGHAT, CDR2 FQNNGV. This chain's CDR3 is CASSLMTGLGEKLFF. Here the CDR3 DNA reads TGTGCCAGCAGCCTAATGACAGGGTTGGGGGAAAAACTGTTTTTT.

J is TRBJ1-1 and V is TRBV30, with D perhaps TRBD1 (6 bases). From germline, CDR1 is GTSNPN and CDR2 SVGIG (reference sequence). V lost 0 bases and J 3 bases, leaving 8 bases between the germline ends. The CDR3 is 13 residues long. The CDR3: CAWSVQGYTEAFF. In nucleotides, the CDR3 is TGTGCCTGGAGTGTACAGGGATACACTGAAGCTTTCTTT.

The chain recombines TRBV6-5 with TRBJ1-4, with TRBD1 identical over 8 bases. Per the germline V gene, CDR1 is MNHEY and CDR2 is SVGAGI. J gave up 7 bases and V 5 bases, and 9 bases lay outside the gene matches. The CDR3 is made up of 15 amino acids. CDR3 protein: CASSNRQGRGEKLFF. As DNA, the CDR3 is TGTGCCAGCAGTAATCGACAGGGGAGGGGTGAAAAACTGTTTTTT.

The V call is TRBV19, the J call TRBJ2-2; TRBD2 aligns across 12 bases. There are 17 residues in the CDR3. Germline CDR1 is LNHDA and CDR2 is SQIVND (reference sequence). With V trimmed by 1 base and J by 7 bases, 7 bases remained unmatched. The CDR3 DNA reads TGTGCCAGTAGTATAGTTCCACTAGCGGGAGGAGTCGGGGAGCTGTTTTTT. It yields the protein CASSIVPLAGGVGELFF.

This clone was seen only once. The gene calls are TRBV25-1 and TRBJ1-2, with D unclear. The germline V and J ends were trimmed by 0 bases and 0 bases, with 2 bases remaining between them. This CDR3 is built from 13 residues. Looked up from germline, CDR1 is MGHDK and CDR2 is SYGVNS. The CDR3 sequence: CASSEYSNYGYTF. CDR3 sequence (DNA): TGTGCCAGCAGTGAATACTCTAACTATGGCTACACCTTC.

The CDR3 is CASSSLATYEQYF. The CDR3 nucleotides read TGTGCCAGCAGCTCCCTCGCGACCTACGAGCAGTACTTC. This chain joins TRBV7-2 and TRBJ2-7; D is uncertain. The CDR3 has 13 residues. Germline CDR1 reads SGHTA; CDR2 reads FQGNSA. V dropped 4 bases and J dropped 2 bases, with 9 bases sitting between them.

This clone was counted a single time. The genes are TRBV6-6 and TRBJ2-1; tentative D call: TRBD2 (5 bases). CDR1 MNHNY and CDR2 SVGAGI come from the germline V gene (reference sequence). The CDR3 loop spans 13 amino acids. V was cut by 0 bases and J by 8 bases, with 8 bases left in between. CDR3 in DNA: TGTGCCAGCAGTTACTCACGGGGATATGAGCAGTTCTTC. Translation: CASSYSRGYEQFF.

V gene TRBV14 combines with J gene TRBJ2-7; 11 bases line up with TRBD2. There are 16 residues in the CDR3. V was pared by 1 base and J by 1 base, with 3 bases of the junction left unmatched. Per germline, CDR1 SGHDN and CDR2 FVKESK. In DNA, the CDR3 is TGTGCCAGCAGCCAAGGACGACTAGCGGGGTCCTACGAGCAGTACTTC. Protein product: CASSQGRLAGSYEQYF.

The rearrangement joins TRBV7-3 to TRBJ2-1; 9 bases are a match to TRBD1. This CDR3 spans 21 amino acids. The V gene's germline CDR1 is SGHTA and CDR2 FQGTGA. The V and J ends lost 5 bases and 0 bases, in that order; junction bases with no gene match: 20. As DNA, the CDR3 is TGTGCCAGCAGCAGAAAAGGAAAGGGACAGGGTCATTCGAGCTCCTACAATGAGCAGTTCTTC. Translation gives CASSRKGKGQGHSSSYNEQFF.

The V gene is TRBV10-3, the J gene TRBJ1-1; D gene uncertain. The CDR3 contains 13 residues. Germline V CDR1 and CDR2: ENHRY, SYGVKD. V was pared by 6 bases and J by 4 bases, with 12 bases between. This CDR3 is CAISHSSSTEAFF. The DNA for the CDR3 is TGTGCCATCAGCCATTCTTCGAGCACTGAAGCTTTCTTT.

The table lists this clone with a count of one. The V call is TRBV9, the J call TRBJ2-7; the D is unclear. CDR3 length: 14 residues. V gave up 0 bases and J gave up 7 bases, with 14 bases separating them. Germline V gene lookup returns CDR1 SGDLS and CDR2 YYNGEE. In DNA form, the CDR3 reads TGTGCCAGCAGCGTAGACTCGGTTCCTAAAGAGCAGTACTTC. This translates into CASSVDSVPKEQYF.

About this clone: Other nucleotide sequences from this sample produce the same CDR3. The genes are TRBV7-2 and TRBJ2-5; the D gene is possibly TRBD1 (7 bases). V lost 6 bases to trimming and J lost 5 bases, with 19 bases between them. Germline V gene data show CDR1 as SGHTA and CDR2 as FQGNSA. CDR3 length: 15 residues. In DNA, the CDR3 is TGTGCCAGCAGTTTCAATAAGGGGGCGGGGGAGACCCAGTACTTC. It codes for CASSFNKGAGETQYF.

This chain connects TRBV28 to TRBJ1-5; TRBD1 is a possible D gene (6 bases). The CDR3 consists of 14 residues. V lost 3 bases, J lost 7 bases, and 13 bases lay in between. Germline assignment: CDR1 MDHEN and CDR2 SYDVKM. The CDR3 DNA reads as TGTGCCAGCAGTTTGGGAGGGGGGGAACAGCCCCAGCATTTT. The encoded protein is CASSLGGGEQPQHF.

The V gene is TRBV27, the J gene TRBJ2-5; 11 nucleotides line up with TRBD2. The assigned J gene may be wrong: the sequence end matches TRBJ2-7 better. The CDR3 runs 16 residues. Germline CDR1 is MNHEY and CDR2 is SMNVEV (reference sequence). CDR3 bases: TGTGCCAGCAGTACAAGACTAGCGGGACCGTCCTACGAGCAGTACTTC. This encodes CASSTRLAGPSYEQYF.

V gene TRBV28 combines with J gene TRBJ2-1; 7 bases line up with TRBD2. The V gene's germline CDR1 is MDHEN and CDR2 SYDVKM. This CDR3 contains 18 residues. The J segment lost 0 bases and the V segment lost 3 bases, leaving 11 bases of the junction unmatched. The CDR3 is CASSFSLGAGSSYNEQFF. The CDR3 coding sequence is TGTGCCAGCAGTTTTTCCCTGGGAGCGGGGAGCTCCTACAATGAGCAGTTCTTC.

This rearrangement joins TRBV10-3 to TRBJ2-3, with 9 bases fitting TRBD2. Germline loops: CDR1 ENHRY, CDR2 SYGVKD. V gave up 0 bases and J gave up 4 bases; unmatched junction bases: 8. This CDR3 comprises 17 residues. The CDR3 nucleotides read TGTGCCATCAGTGAGTCAAACACGGGACTAGCTGCAGATACGCAGTATTTT. Translating gives CAISESNTGLAADTQYF.

This chain connects TRBV13 to TRBJ1-2, with D unresolved. Per the germline V gene, CDR1 is PRHDT and CDR2 is FYEKMQ (reference sequence). The CDR3 length is 14 residues. Trimming stripped 2 bases from V and 1 base from J, with 8 bases between. The CDR3 reads CASSLSQNNYGYTF. The CDR3 DNA follows: TGTGCCAGCAGCTTATCTCAGAATAACTATGGCTACACCTTC.

This clone has more than one count but fewer than ten. The chain has TRBV10-3 and TRBJ1-3; the match to TRBD1 covers 9 bases. The CDR3 has 17 amino acids. CDR1 is ENHRY and CDR2 is SYGVKD in the germline V gene. V was pared by 6 bases and J by 0 bases, with 9 bases of the junction left unmatched. The CDR3 protein is CAIRPGQGSSSGNTIYF. The CDR3 DNA is TGTGCCATCAGGCCGGGACAGGGTTCCAGCTCTGGAAACACCATATATTTT.

The chain carries TRBV11-2 and TRBJ2-7; 9 bases agree with TRBD2. The germline V gene encodes CDR1 SGHAT and CDR2 FQNNGV. There are 17 residues in the CDR3. The trim removed 5 bases at V and 5 bases at J, leaving 16 bases unmatched. The CDR3 protein is CASSKPTSGSLPHEQYF. DNA for the CDR3: TGTGCCAGCAGCAAACCGACTAGCGGATCCCTTCCCCACGAGCAGTACTTC.

The rearrangement joins TRBV7-9 to TRBJ1-1, with 7 nucleotides matching TRBD1. CDR1 and CDR2 (germline): SEHNR, FQNEAQ (reference sequence). The CDR3 totals 14 residues. Trimming removed 4 bases from V and 1 base from J; junction bases left unmatched: 3. The CDR3 protein is CASSWGQQNTEAFF. CDR3 bases: TGTGCCAGCAGCTGGGGACAGCAGAACACTGAAGCTTTCTTT.